The 20 T cell receptor beta chains given below trace back to one sample, sequenced in a study of cytomegalovirus exposure and HLA in healthy donors. Only in-frame clones appear in the TCRdb table, and some are missing; sequencing was by immunoSEQ multiplex PCR. Counted here are about 76,000 clones, about 94% occurring once; the ten biggest clones make up around 1.5%. The sequencing sample was made of PBMCs. The receptors come from a man aged 18 to 35 in good health and CMV-seropositive.

The chain is built from TRBV4-1 and TRBJ2-1; weak D call: TRBD1 (6 bases). The ends were cut back, 1 base at V and 7 bases at J, with 20 bases in the middle. The germline CDR1 and CDR2 sequences are MGHRA and YSYEKL. The CDR3 runs to 17 residues. The CDR3 loop reads CASSQVFQGPFRNEQFF. The CDR3 DNA follows: TGCGCCAGCAGCCAAGTTTTTCAGGGGCCATTCCGAAATGAGCAGTTCTTC.

The J gene is TRBJ2-1, the V gene TRBV27; 9 nucleotides match TRBD2. The germline V gene encodes CDR1 MNHEY and CDR2 SMNVEV (reference sequence). Trimming took 2 bases from V and 8 from J; bases not matched to a gene: 7. The CDR3 is made up of 15 amino acids. The chain's CDR3 is CASSLKAGGGDEQFF. The CDR3 nucleotides read TGTGCCAGCAGTTTAAAGGCGGGAGGGGGCGATGAGCAGTTCTTC.

The genes are TRBV28 and TRBJ2-2; TRBD1 matches 8 bases. Germline CDR1 MDHEN, CDR2 SYDVKM. V dropped 5 bases and J dropped 0; count of bases not matched to a gene: 2. The CDR3 spans 15 residues. The CDR3 protein is CASSRTGTNTGELFF. The CDR3 DNA sequence: TGTGCCAGCAGTCGGACAGGGACGAACACCGGGGAGCTGTTTTTT. The whole variable domain, filled in from reference TRBV28 and TRBJ2-2, reads DVKVTQSSRYLVKRTGEKVFLECVQDMDHENMFWYRQDPGLGLRLIYFSYDVKMKEKGDIPEGYSVSREKKERFSLILESASTNQTSMYLCASSRTGTNTGELFFGEGSRLTVL.

The J gene is TRBJ1-2, the V gene TRBV7-3; 7 nucleotides match TRBD1. Unmatched junction bases numbered 10, after V lost 7 bases and J lost 8 bases. The CDR3 is 13 amino acids. CDR1 is SGHTA and CDR2 is FQGTGA in the germline V gene. The CDR3 spells CASKGDRALGYTF. In nucleotides, the CDR3 is TGTGCCAGCAAGGGAGACAGGGCGCTGGGCTACACCTTC.

Here the CDR3 reads CASSLASLDNEQYF. The CDR3 DNA is TGCGCCAGCAGCTTGGCGAGTCTAGATAACGAGCAGTACTTC. This rearrangement joins TRBV5-1 to TRBJ2-7; D gene unclear. V was trimmed by 0 bases and J by 5 bases, leaving 12 bases between them. The CDR3 consists of 14 residues. Germline V lookup: CDR1 SGHRS, CDR2 YFSETQ.

The chain links TRBV9 to TRBJ2-3, with a weak D call TRBD2 (6 bases). V dropped 4 bases and J dropped 1 base, with 13 bases sitting between them. CDR1 and CDR2 from the germline V gene are SGDLS and YYNGEE. The CDR3 spans 15 residues. The chain's CDR3 is CASSIGTFGTDTQYF. CDR3 nucleotides: TGTGCCAGCAGCATCGGGACTTTTGGCACAGATACGCAGTATTTT.

V usage is TRBV29-1 and J usage is TRBJ2-1, with 11 positions matching TRBD2. J gave up 0 bases and V 1 base, and 8 bases lay outside the gene matches. Germline V gene lookup returns CDR1 SQVTM and CDR2 ANQGSEA. The CDR3 is 18 residues long. CDR3 in amino acids: CSVEVVTSGTLSYNEQFF. As DNA, the CDR3 is TGCAGCGTTGAAGTGGTGACTAGCGGGACTCTCTCCTACAATGAGCAGTTCTTC.

This chain connects TRBV28 to TRBJ2-5; 7 bases align to TRBD2. The CDR3 extends over 14 amino acids. Germline V gene sequence: CDR1 MDHEN, CDR2 SYDVKM. The V segment lost 4 bases and the J segment 5 bases; nucleotides outside the gene matches: 7. The CDR3 nucleotides are TGTGCCAGCAGTTCCCCCGGGAGGCTGGAGACCCAGTACTTC. Its protein product is CASSSPGRLETQYF.

Comments on this clone: A read error may produce the germline difference seen at one junction end. The genes are TRBV29-1 and TRBJ2-6; 7 nucleotides match TRBD1. Germline V gene data show CDR1 as SQVTM and CDR2 as ANQGSEA. The CDR3 consists of 17 residues. CDR3: CSVEVTGATSRANVLTF. CDR3 sequence (DNA): TGCAGCGTTGAAGTAACAGGGGCCACCTCTAGGGCCAACGTCCTGACTTTC.

J is TRBJ2-7 and V is TRBV4-2; D is possibly TRBD2 (5 bases). The V end lost 0 bases, the J end lost 1 base, and 13 bases lay between the germline ends. CDR3 length equals 16 residues. The germline CDR1 and CDR2 sequences are LGHNA and YNFKEQ. CDR3 residues: CASSQERSGSSYEQYF. Here the CDR3 DNA reads TGTGCCAGCAGCCAAGAACGCAGCGGCTCTTCCTACGAGCAGTACTTC.

This chain links TRBV27 with TRBJ2-4; TRBD2 agrees at 12 bases. CDR1 MNHEY and CDR2 SMNVEV come from the germline V gene (reference sequence). The ends lost 5 bases at V and 3 bases at J; junction bases unmatched: 5. The CDR3 is 16 amino acids. The CDR3: CASSTQLAGGKNIQYF. The CDR3 coding sequence is TGTGCCAGCAGTACCCAACTAGCGGGAGGCAAAAACATTCAGTACTTC.

The rearrangement uses TRBV2 and TRBJ2-3; 14 nucleotides match TRBD2. Trimming at V came to 6 bases and at J to 4 bases, leaving 6 bases not matched to a gene. The length of the CDR3 is 16 residues. Germline V lookup: CDR1 SNHLY, CDR2 FYNNEI. As DNA, the CDR3 is TGTGCCAGCAGGGGCCGACTAGCGGGAGGGTCAGATACGCAGTATTTT. This gives the protein CASRGRLAGGSDTQYF.

The chain links TRBV5-1 to TRBJ1-1; 8 bases line up with TRBD1. This CDR3 is built from 13 residues. The germline gives CDR1 SGHRS, CDR2 YFSETQ. Losses at the gene ends were 5 bases for V and 3 bases for J; bases not matched to a gene: 3. The CDR3 is CASSPGQDTEAFF. The CDR3 DNA follows: TGCGCCAGCAGTCCGGGACAGGACACTGAAGCTTTCTTT. The full variable domain, in which reference TRBV5-1 and TRBJ1-1 provide the parts outside the CDR3, is KAGVTQTPRYLIKTRGQQVTLSCSPISGHRSVSWYQQTPGQGLQFLFEYFSETQRNKGNFPGRFSGRQFSNSRSEMNVSTLELGDSALYLCASSPGQDTEAFFGQGTRLTVV.

The chain combines TRBV11-3 with TRBJ2-7; D call uncertain. V was clipped by 5 bases and J by 2 bases, with 10 bases between them. This CDR3 contains 13 residues. In germline, CDR1 is SGHNT, CDR2 YENEEA. For the CDR3, the DNA is TGTGCCAGCAGCCGCGACACGCCCTACGAGCAGTACTTC. It codes for CASSRDTPYEQYF.

The gene calls are TRBV19 and TRBJ1-1; D unclear. The V gene lost 0 bases and the J gene lost 9 bases, with 11 bases spanning the gap. CDR3 size: 13 residues. Per the germline V gene, CDR1 is LNHDA and CDR2 is SQIVND (reference sequence). The CDR3, as DNA: TGTGCCAGTAGTATAGACTTCTCGGTCCAAGCTTTCTTT. This sequence encodes CASSIDFSVQAFF.

The sample holds one count of this clone. This chain joins TRBV7-2 and TRBJ1-3; no clear D. The CDR3 is 14 amino acids. Germline V CDR1 and CDR2: SGHTA, FQGNSA. Trimming pared 2 bases from V and 4 bases from J, leaving 9 bases between. CDR3 protein: CASSLSIRGNTIYF. The DNA for the CDR3 is TGTGCCAGCAGCTTATCAATCAGGGGAAACACCATATATTTT.

Remarks on this clone: The junction does not match germline at one end; this may be a read error. The chain recombines TRBV5-6 with TRBJ2-5, with 7 bases matching TRBD1. Germline V CDR1 and CDR2: SGHDT, YYEEEE. There are 12 residues in the CDR3. The chain's CDR3 is CASSGQGTVPNF. In nucleotides, the CDR3 is TGTGCCAGCAGCGGACAAGGGACAGTACCTAACTTC.

Here the CDR3 DNA reads TGTGCCAGCAGCCTAACGAACAGAATCTCTGGAAACACCATATATTTT. Amino acids: CASSLTNRISGNTIYF. The chain employs TRBV9 and TRBJ1-3; D uncertain. CDR1 SGDLS and CDR2 YYNGEE come from the germline V gene. V lost 4 bases and J lost 0, with 14 bases in between. The CDR3 loop spans 16 amino acids. The whole variable domain, filled in from reference TRBV9 and TRBJ1-3, reads DSGVTQTPKHLITATGQRVTLRCSPRSGDLSVYWYQQSLDQGLQFLIQYYNGEERAKGNILERFSAQQFPDLHSELNLSSLELGDSALYFCASSLTNRISGNTIYFGEGSWLTVV.

The chain has TRBV4-2 and TRBJ2-5; TRBD2 aligns across 9 bases. V shed 1 base and J 1 base; nucleotides not matched to a gene: 4. This CDR3 is built from 16 residues. Germline values: CDR1 LGHNA, CDR2 YNFKEQ. The CDR3 protein is CASSQAASGTQETQYF. DNA of the CDR3: TGTGCCAGCAGCCAAGCGGCTAGCGGGACCCAAGAGACCCAGTACTTC.

The J gene is TRBJ2-2, the V gene TRBV7-3; TRBD1 might be the D (5 bases). The V end lost 1 base, the J end lost 6 bases, and 18 bases lay between the germline ends. CDR3 length: 17 residues. Germline lookup yields CDR1 SGHTA and CDR2 FQGTGA. The DNA of the CDR3 is TGTGCCAGCAGCTTAAGGACAAAAAAAATTGGGGCCGGGGAGCTGTTTTTT. Its translation: CASSLRTKKIGAGELFF.